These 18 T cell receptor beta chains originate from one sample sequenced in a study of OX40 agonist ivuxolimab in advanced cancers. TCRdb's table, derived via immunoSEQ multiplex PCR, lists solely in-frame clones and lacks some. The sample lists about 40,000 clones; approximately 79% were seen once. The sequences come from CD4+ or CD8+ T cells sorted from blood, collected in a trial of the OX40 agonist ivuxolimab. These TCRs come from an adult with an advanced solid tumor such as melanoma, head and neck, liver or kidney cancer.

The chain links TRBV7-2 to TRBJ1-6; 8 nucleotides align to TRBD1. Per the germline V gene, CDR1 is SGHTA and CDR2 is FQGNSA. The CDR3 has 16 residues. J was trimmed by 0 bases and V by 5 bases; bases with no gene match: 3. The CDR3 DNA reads TGTGCCAGCAGCAGACAGGGGAACTCCTATAATTCACCCCTCCACTTT. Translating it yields CASSRQGNSYNSPLHF.

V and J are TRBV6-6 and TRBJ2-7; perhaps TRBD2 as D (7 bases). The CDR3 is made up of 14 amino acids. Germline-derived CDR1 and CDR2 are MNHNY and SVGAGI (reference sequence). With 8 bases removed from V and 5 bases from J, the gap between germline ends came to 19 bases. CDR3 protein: CASGMGGGANEQYF. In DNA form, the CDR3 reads TGTGCCAGCGGCATGGGAGGGGGGGCCAACGAGCAGTACTTC.

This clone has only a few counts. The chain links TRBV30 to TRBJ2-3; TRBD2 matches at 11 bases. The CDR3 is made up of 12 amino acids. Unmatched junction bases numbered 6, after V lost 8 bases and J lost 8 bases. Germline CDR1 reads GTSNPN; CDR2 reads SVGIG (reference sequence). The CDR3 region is CARSGGASTQYF. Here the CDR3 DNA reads TGTGCCCGTAGCGGGGGGGCCAGTACGCAGTATTTT.

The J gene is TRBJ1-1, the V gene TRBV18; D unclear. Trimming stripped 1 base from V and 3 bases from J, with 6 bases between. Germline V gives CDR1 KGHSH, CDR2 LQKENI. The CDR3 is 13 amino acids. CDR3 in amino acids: CASSPRRDTEAFF. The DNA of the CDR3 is TGTGCCAGCTCACCACGACGGGACACTGAAGCTTTCTTT.

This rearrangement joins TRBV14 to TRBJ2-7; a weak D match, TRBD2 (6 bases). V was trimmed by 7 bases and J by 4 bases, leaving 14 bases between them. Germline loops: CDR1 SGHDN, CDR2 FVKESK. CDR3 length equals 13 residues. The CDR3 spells CASTLRRAYEQYF. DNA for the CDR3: TGTGCCAGCACCCTAAGGAGGGCGTACGAGCAGTACTTC.

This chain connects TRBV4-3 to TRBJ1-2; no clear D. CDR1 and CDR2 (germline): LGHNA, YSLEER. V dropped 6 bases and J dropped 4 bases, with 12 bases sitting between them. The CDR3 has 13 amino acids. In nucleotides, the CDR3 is TGCGCCAGCAGGGCGTCCGGGGTCTATGGCTACACCTTC. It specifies CASRASGVYGYTF.

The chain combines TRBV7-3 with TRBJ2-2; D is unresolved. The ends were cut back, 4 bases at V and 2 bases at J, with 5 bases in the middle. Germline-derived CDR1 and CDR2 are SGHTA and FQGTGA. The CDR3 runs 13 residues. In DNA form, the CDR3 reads TGTGCCAGCAGCTCCCTTAACACCGGGGAGCTGTTTTTT. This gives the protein CASSSLNTGELFF. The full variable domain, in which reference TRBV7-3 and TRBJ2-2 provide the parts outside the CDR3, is GAGVSQTPSNKVTEKGKYVELRCDPISGHTALYWYRQSLGQGPEFLIYFQGTGAADDSGLPNDRFFAVRPEGSVSTLKIQRTERGDSAVYLCASSSLNTGELFFGEGSRLTVL.

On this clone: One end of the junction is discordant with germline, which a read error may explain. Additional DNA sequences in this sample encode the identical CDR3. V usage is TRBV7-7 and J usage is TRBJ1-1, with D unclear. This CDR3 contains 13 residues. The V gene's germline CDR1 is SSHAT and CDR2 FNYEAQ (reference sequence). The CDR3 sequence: CASSLSENTEAFF. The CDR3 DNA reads TGTGCTAGCAGCTTGTCGGAGAACACTGAAGCTTTCTTT. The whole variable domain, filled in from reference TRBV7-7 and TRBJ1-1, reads GAGVSQSPRYKVTKRGQDVTLRCDPISSHATLYWYQQALGQGPEFLTYFNYEAQPDKSGLPSDRFSAERPEGSISTLTIQRTEQRDSAMYRCASSLSENTEAFFGQGTRLTVV.

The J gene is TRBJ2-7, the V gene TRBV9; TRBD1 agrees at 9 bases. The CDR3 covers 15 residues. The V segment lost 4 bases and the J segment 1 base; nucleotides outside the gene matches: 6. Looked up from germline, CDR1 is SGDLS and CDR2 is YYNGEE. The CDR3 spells CASSPRTGVSYEQYF. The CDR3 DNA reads TGTGCCAGCAGCCCTAGGACAGGGGTGTCCTACGAGCAGTACTTC.

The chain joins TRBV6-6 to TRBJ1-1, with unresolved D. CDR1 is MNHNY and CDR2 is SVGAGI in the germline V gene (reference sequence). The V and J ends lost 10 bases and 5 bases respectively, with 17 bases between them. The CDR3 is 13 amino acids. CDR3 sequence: CATAADSRTEAFF. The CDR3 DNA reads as TGTGCCACCGCCGCGGACTCGCGGACTGAAGCTTTCTTT.

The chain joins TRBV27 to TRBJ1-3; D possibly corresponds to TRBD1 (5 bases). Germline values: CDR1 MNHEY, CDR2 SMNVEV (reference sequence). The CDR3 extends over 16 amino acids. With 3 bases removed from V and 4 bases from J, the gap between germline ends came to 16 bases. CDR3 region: CASSLGPTLGGNTIYF. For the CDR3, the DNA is TGTGCCAGCAGTTTGGGGCCGACGCTCGGGGGAAACACCATATATTTT.

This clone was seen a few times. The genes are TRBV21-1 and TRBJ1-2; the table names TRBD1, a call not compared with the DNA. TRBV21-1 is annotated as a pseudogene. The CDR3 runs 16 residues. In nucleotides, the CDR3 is TGTGCCAGCAGCAAAGGGTCCACAGCCTCAAACTATGGCTACACCTTC. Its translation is CASSKGSTASNYGYTF.

The CDR3 nucleotides are TGCAGCGTTGACAAGGGATCCTATGGCTACACCTTC. Protein sequence: CSVDKGSYGYTF. The chain uses TRBV29-1 and TRBJ1-2; D gene unclear. CDR1 is SQVTM and CDR2 is ANQGSEA in the germline V gene. This CDR3 region has 12 residues. V lost 3 bases, J lost 4 bases, and 9 bases lay in between.

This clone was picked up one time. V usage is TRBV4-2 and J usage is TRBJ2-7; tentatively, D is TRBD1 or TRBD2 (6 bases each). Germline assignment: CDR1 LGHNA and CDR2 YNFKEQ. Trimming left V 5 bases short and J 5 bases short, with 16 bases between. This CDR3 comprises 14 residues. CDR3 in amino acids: CASSSLMGGDEQYF. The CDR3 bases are TGTGCCAGCAGCTCACTAATGGGGGGCGACGAGCAGTACTTC.

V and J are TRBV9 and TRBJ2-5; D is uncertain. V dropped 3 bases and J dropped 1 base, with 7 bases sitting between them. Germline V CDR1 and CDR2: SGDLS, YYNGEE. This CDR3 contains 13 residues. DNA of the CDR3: TGTGCCAGCAGCGAGCGACCCCAAGAGACCCAGTACTTC. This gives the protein CASSERPQETQYF.

CDR3 sequence (DNA): TGTGCCAGCAGTTACTCTGGGGGGAACACTGAAGCTTTCTTT. This gives the protein CASSYSGGNTEAFF. The chain recombines TRBV6-5 with TRBJ1-1, with TRBD1 as a possible D gene (5 bases). The CDR3 totals 14 residues. The germline V gene has CDR1 MNHEY and CDR2 SVGAGI. The germline V and J ends were trimmed by 0 bases and 1 base, with 6 bases remaining between them.

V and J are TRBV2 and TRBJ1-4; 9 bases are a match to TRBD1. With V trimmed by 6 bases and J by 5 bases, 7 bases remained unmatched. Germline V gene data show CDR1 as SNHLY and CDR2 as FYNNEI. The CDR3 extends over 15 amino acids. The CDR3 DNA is TGTGCCAGCAGATTAAGACAGGGGGACAATGAAAAACTGTTTTTT. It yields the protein CASRLRQGDNEKLFF.

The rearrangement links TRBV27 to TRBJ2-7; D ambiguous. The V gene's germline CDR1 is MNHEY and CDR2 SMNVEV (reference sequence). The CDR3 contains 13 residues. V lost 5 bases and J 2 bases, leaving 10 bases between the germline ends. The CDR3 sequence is CASSLQQTYEQYF. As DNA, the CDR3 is TGTGCCAGCAGTCTCCAACAGACCTACGAGCAGTACTTC.